This T cell receptor beta chain was recorded in a study of human T cells and chemical hapten exposure. Study summary: Predominantly women, the patients had alopecia areata, totalis or universalis. Study-level results: Having alopecia, donors may respond immunologically unlike healthy people.

Attachment of unique molecular identifiers to individual cDNA molecules was performed in the library. TCRdb recomputed calls from the RACE reads with MiXCR, one row per CDR3 protein. There are approximately 100,000 distinct CDR3 sequences in the sample; less than 10% occur only once, and approximately 3% lies in the top ten. On this clonotype itself: As yet, its antigen is unknown.

This CDR3 is 14 amino acids long. J was trimmed by 8 bases and V by 4 bases; bases with no gene match: 6. Germline CDR1 reads SGHTA; CDR2 reads FQGNSA. The sample's time point: patch test 2, 6 weeks after DPC sensitization. Treatment specified: therapeutic diphenylcyclopropenone sensitization with weekly scalp DPC. Suited to DPC and affected by alopecia, the donors ranged from 18 to 70 years old. The clonotype comes from a middle-aged woman with alopecia areata. Some clones in this sample may be carry-over from other donors' samples. This chain links TRBV7-2 with TRBJ2-3, with 10 bases that match TRBD2. The sequencing here drew on whole blood, taken in connection with sensitization to the hapten diphenylcyclopropenone (DPC). The CDR3, as DNA: TGTGCCAGCAGCTCTAGCGGGGGCATGATTACGCAGTATTTT. Amino acids: CASSSSGGMITQYF.